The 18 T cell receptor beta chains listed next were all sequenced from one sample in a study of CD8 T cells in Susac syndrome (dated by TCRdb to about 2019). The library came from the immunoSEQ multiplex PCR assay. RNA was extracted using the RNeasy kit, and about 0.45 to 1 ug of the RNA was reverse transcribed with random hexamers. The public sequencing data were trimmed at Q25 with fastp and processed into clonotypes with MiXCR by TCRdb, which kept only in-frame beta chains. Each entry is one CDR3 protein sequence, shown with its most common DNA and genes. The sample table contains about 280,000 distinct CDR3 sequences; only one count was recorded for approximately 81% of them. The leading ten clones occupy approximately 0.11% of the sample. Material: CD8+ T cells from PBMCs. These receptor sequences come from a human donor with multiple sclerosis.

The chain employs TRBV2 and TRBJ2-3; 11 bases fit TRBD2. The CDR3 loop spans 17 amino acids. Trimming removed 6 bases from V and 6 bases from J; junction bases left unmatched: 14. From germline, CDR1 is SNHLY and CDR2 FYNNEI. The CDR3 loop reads CASREVASGGFGDTQYF. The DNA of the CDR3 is TGTGCCAGCAGGGAGGTCGCTAGCGGGGGGTTCGGCGATACGCAGTATTTT.

The CDR3 reads CASSTKLAGVKETQYF. The CDR3 coding sequence is TGTGCCAGCAGTACAAAACTAGCGGGAGTAAAAGAGACCCAGTACTTC. The V gene is TRBV28, the J gene TRBJ2-5, with 11 positions matching TRBD2. Germline trimming cut 5 bases from V and 3 bases from J; bases unmatched to any gene: 8. Germline V CDR1 and CDR2: MDHEN, SYDVKM. The CDR3 runs 16 residues.

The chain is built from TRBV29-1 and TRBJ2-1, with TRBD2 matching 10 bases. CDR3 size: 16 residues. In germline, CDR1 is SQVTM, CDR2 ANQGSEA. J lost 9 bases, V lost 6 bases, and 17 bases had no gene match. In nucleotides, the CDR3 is TGCAGCGTCCACAGACTTTCTAGCGGGAGTCCCAGTGAGCAGTTCTTC. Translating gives CSVHRLSSGSPSEQFF.

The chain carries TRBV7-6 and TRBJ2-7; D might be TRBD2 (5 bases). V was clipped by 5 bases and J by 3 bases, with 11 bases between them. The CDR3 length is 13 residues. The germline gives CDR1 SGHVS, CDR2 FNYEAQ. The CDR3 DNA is TGTGCCAGCAGCGGTACTAGTTTCTACGAGCAGTACTTC. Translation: CASSGTSFYEQYF.

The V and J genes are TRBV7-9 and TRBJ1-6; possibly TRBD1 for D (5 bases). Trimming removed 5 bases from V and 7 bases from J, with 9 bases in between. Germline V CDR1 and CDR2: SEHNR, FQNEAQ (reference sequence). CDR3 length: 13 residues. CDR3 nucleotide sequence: TGTGCCAGCAGCAGGGGACCCAATTCACCCCTCCACTTT. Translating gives CASSRGPNSPLHF.

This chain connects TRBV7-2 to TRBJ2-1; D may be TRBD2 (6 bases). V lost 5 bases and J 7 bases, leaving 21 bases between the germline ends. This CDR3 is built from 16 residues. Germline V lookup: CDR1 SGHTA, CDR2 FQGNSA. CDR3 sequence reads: CASSGSGTFLFNEQFF. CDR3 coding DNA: TGTGCCAGCAGCGGCTCCGGGACTTTCCTCTTTAATGAGCAGTTCTTC.

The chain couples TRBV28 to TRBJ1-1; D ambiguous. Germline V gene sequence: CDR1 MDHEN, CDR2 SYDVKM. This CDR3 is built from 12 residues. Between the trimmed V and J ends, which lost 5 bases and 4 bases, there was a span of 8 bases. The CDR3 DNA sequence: TGTGCCAGCAGTAAGGGTCCCACTGAAGCTTTCTTT. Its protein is CASSKGPTEAFF.

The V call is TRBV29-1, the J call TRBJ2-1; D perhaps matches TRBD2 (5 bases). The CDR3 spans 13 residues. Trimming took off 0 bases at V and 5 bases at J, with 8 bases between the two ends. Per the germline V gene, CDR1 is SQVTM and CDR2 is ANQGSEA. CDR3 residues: CSVEDPGNNEQFF. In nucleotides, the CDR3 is TGCAGCGTTGAAGATCCGGGGAACAATGAGCAGTTCTTC.

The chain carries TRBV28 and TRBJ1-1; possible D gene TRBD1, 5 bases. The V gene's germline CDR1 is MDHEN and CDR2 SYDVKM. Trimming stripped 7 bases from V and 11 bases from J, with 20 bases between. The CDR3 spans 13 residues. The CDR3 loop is CASTQRIRGGAFF. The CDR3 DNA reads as TGTGCCAGCACCCAAAGGATTAGGGGAGGGGCTTTCTTT.

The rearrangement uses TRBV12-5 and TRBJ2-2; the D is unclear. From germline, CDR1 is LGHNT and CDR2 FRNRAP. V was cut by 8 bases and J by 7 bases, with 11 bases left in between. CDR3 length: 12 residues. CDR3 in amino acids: CASRDDIGELFF. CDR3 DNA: TGTGCTAGTAGGGATGATATCGGGGAGCTGTTTTTT.

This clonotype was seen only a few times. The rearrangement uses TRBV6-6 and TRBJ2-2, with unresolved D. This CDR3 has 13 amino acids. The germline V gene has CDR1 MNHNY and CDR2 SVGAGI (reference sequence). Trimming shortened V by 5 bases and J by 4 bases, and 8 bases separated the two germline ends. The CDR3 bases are TGTGCCAGCAGTCTCGGGTTCACCGGGGAGCTGTTTTTT. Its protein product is CASSLGFTGELFF.

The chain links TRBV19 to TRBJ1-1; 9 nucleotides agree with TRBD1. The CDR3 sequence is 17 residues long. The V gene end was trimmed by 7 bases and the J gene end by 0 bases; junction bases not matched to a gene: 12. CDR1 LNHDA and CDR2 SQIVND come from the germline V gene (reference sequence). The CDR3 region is CASMRDREGVVNTEAFF. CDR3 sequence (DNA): TGTGCCAGTATGAGGGACAGGGAAGGCGTTGTGAACACTGAAGCTTTCTTT.

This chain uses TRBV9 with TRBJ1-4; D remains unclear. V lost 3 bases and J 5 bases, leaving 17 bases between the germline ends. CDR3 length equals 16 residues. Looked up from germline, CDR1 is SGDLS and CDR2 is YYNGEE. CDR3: CASSGRRGTLNEKLFF. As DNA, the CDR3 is TGTGCCAGCAGCGGGCGCCGGGGAACCCTCAATGAAAAACTGTTTTTT.

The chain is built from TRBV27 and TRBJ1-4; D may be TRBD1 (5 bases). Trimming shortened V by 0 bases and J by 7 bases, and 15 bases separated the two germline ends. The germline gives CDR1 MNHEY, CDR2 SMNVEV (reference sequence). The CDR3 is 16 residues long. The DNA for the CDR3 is TGTGCCAGCAGTTTATCGAGAGGGGAAAAGGCTGAAAAACTGTTTTTT. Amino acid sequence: CASSLSRGEKAEKLFF.

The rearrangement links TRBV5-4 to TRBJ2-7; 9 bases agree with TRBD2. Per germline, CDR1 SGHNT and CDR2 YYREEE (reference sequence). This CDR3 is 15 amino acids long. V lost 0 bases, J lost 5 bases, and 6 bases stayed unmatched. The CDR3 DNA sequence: TGTGCCAGCAGCTTGGGCGGGACTAGCTTCGACGAGCAGTACTTC. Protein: CASSLGGTSFDEQYF.

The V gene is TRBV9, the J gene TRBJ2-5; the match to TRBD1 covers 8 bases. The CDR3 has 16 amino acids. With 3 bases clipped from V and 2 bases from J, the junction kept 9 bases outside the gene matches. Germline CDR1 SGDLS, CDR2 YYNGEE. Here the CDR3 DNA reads TGTGCCAGCAGCGGGGGACAGGACCACATACAAGAGACCCAGTACTTC. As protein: CASSGGQDHIQETQYF.

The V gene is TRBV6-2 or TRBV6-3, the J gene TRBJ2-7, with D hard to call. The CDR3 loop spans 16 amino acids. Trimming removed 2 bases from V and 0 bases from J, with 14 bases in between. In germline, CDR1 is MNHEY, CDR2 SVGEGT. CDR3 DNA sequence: TGTGCCAGCAGTTACCCCCTCACACCGAGCTCCTACGAGCAGTACTTC. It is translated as CASSYPLTPSSYEQYF.

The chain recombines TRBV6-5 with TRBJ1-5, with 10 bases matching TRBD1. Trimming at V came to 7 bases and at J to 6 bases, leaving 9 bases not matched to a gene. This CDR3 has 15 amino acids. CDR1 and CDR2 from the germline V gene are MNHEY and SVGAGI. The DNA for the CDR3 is TGTGCCAGCAAACCGGGACAGGGGACCCGTCAGCCCCAGCATTTT. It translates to CASKPGQGTRQPQHF.